These 18 T cell receptor beta chains were sequenced from one sample in a study of metastatic and nonmetastatic thyroid tumors. TCRdb redid the clone calls on the PCR reads using MiXCR. The table has 45,000 to 50,000 clones, less than 25% seen once; the top ten hold over 3%. Before thyroid surgery, none of the patients had received any treatment. The sample was blood. All receptors derive from a male donor with papillary thyroid cancer or a benign thyroid nodule (not recorded which). Some clones in this sample may be carry-over from other donors' samples.

This sequence joins TRBV20-1 and TRBJ2-1, with no clear D. In germline, CDR1 is DFQATT, CDR2 SNEGSKA (reference sequence). The CDR3 totals 13 residues. CDR3 sequence (DNA): TGCAGCGCCAGTGGCGGCAGTTACAATGAGCAGTTCTTC. It specifies CSASGGSYNEQFF.

In this sample, this clone turned up a few times. The chain has TRBV6-1 and TRBJ1-4, with D perhaps matching TRBD1 (5 bases). The germline V gene has CDR1 MNHNS and CDR2 SASEGT. V dropped 6 bases and J dropped 6 bases, with 5 bases sitting between them. The length of the CDR3 is 11 residues. This CDR3 is CASRGDEKLFF. CDR3 bases: TGTGCCAGCAGGGGGGATGAAAAACTGTTTTTT.

With respect to this clone: One base away lies a much larger clone, so this may be a sequencing read error. Because the CDR3 is missing its conserved closing phenylalanine or tryptophan, this is likely a read error. V gene TRBV5-6 combines with J gene TRBJ2-5, with D uncertain. The V gene's germline CDR1 is SGHDT and CDR2 YYEEEE. Trimming stripped 0 bases from V and 5 bases from J, with 8 bases between. This CDR3 spans 13 amino acids. CDR3 nucleotide sequence: TGTGCCAGCAGCTTGGGACAACCGGAGACCCAGTACCTC. Its translation is CASSLGQPETQYL.

This clone turned up a few times. An end of the junction differs from the germline gene, which may be a read error. The V gene is TRBV18, the J gene TRBJ1-2; D gene ambiguous. The CDR3 consists of 14 residues. Germline loops: CDR1 KGHSH, CDR2 LQKENI. The CDR3 nucleotides are TGTGCCAGCTCTCCTGGTGACCCGCCCTATGGCCACACCTTC. It is translated as CASSPGDPPYGHTF.

This clone is medium-sized (0.01 to 0.1%) within its sample. The chain has TRBV6-1 and TRBJ1-5; 7 positions match TRBD1. Germline CDR1 reads MNHNS; CDR2 reads SASEGT. Unmatched junction bases numbered 11, after V lost 6 bases and J lost 0 bases. This CDR3 spans 17 amino acids. DNA of the CDR3: TGTGCCAGCAGACCCAACAGGGGATCTGGTAGCAATCAGCCCCAGCATTTT. This sequence encodes CASRPNRGSGSNQPQHF.

The chain recombines TRBV20-1 with TRBJ1-2; the D gene is possibly TRBD1 (5 bases). This CDR3 has 14 amino acids. Per the germline V gene, CDR1 is DFQATT and CDR2 is SNEGSKA (reference sequence). The V end lost 3 bases, the J end lost 8 bases, and 19 bases lay between the germline ends. Here the CDR3 DNA reads TGCAGTGCTAGCCCCCCTATCAGGGTCTTGGGCTACACCTTC. Amino acid sequence: CSASPPIRVLGYTF.

This clone was seen ten or more times. The genes are TRBV7-9 and TRBJ1-4, with 8 bases aligning to TRBD1. From germline, CDR1 is SEHNR and CDR2 FQNEAQ (reference sequence). The CDR3 sequence is 15 residues long. Germline trimming cut 4 bases from V and 8 bases from J; bases unmatched to any gene: 9. The CDR3 DNA sequence: TGTGCCAGCAGCTCAAACGACAGGGGAGGAGAAAAACTGTTTTTT. Translating gives CASSSNDRGGEKLFF.

This clone was observed a few times. CDR3 coding DNA: TGTGCCAGCAGCCCCCGGCCCGACAGCCACGAGCAGTACTTC. Translated: CASSPRPDSHEQYF. This chain links TRBV11-2 with TRBJ2-7; D is perhaps TRBD1 (5 bases). Trimming removed 5 bases from V and 5 bases from J, with 16 bases in between. The CDR3 runs to 14 residues. The germline gives CDR1 SGHAT, CDR2 FQNNGV.

This chain uses TRBV20-1 with TRBJ2-7; D possibly corresponds to TRBD1 (5 bases). Germline assignment: CDR1 DFQATT and CDR2 SNEGSKA (reference sequence). The germline V and J ends were trimmed by 1 base and 3 bases, with 19 bases remaining between them. The CDR3 has 16 amino acids. The DNA of the CDR3 is TGCAGTGCTAGAGGTTTTGTGGATTCAAGGGGCTACGAGCAGTACTTC. Its translation: CSARGFVDSRGYEQYF.

This clone was picked up many times. This could be a read error, since a much larger clone is one nucleotide away. J is TRBJ2-7 and V is TRBV20-1; 7 nucleotides align to TRBD2. CDR3 size: 14 residues. Unmatched junction bases numbered 7, after V lost 5 bases and J lost 0 bases. The germline CDR1 and CDR2 sequences are DFQATT and SNEGSKA (reference sequence). The CDR3 spells CSAPASGSSYEQYF. Here the CDR3 DNA reads TGCAGTGCTCCAGCTAGCGGTAGCTCCTACGAGCAGTACTTC.

The chain recombines TRBV5-6 with TRBJ1-4; 11 bases agree with TRBD1. The CDR3 is made up of 15 amino acids. The germline CDR1 and CDR2 sequences are SGHDT and YYEEEE. Losses at the gene ends were 5 bases for V and 7 bases for J; bases not matched to a gene: 7. CDR3 nucleotides: TGTGCCAGCAGTTTTGGCGGGACAGGGGGTGAAAAACTGTTTTTT. Its translation: CASSFGGTGGEKLFF.

This clone showed up many times. This chain's CDR3 is CASSAGAGQNTDTQYF. In DNA, the CDR3 is TGTGCCAGCAGTGCAGGGGCGGGACAGAACACAGATACGCAGTATTTT. The V gene is TRBV25-1, the J gene TRBJ2-3; D possibly corresponds to TRBD1 (7 bases). Germline CDR1 MGHDK, CDR2 SYGVNS. The V and J ends lost 4 bases and 2 bases respectively, with 16 bases between them. CDR3 length: 16 amino acids.

J is TRBJ2-7 and V is TRBV6-1, with 9 nucleotides matching TRBD1. With 4 bases clipped from V and 5 bases from J, the junction kept 9 bases outside the gene matches. Germline V gives CDR1 MNHNS, CDR2 SASEGT. This CDR3 spans 15 amino acids. CDR3 DNA sequence: TGTGCCAGCAGTGGCGAGGGGACAGGGATCAACGAGCAGTACTTC. Protein sequence: CASSGEGTGINEQYF.

The sample holds a few counts of this clone. The chain joins TRBV6-2 or TRBV6-3 to TRBJ1-1; D gene uncertain. This CDR3 has 14 residues. Germline V lookup: CDR1 MNHEY, CDR2 SVGEGT. V lost 2 bases and J lost 0, with 7 bases in between. CDR3 bases: TGTGCCAGCAGTTACCGAAACATGAACACTGAAGCTTTCTTT. Protein: CASSYRNMNTEAFF.

This clone was counted between two and nine times. In DNA, the CDR3 is TGTGCCAGCAGTTACCCCGCGGGGGCCAAAGGCACAGATACGCAGTATTTT. This gives the protein CASSYPAGAKGTDTQYF. This chain joins TRBV6-5 and TRBJ2-3; D possibly corresponds to TRBD2 (7 bases). V lost 2 bases, J lost 1 base, and 16 bases lay in between. Looked up from germline, CDR1 is MNHEY and CDR2 is SVGAGI. CDR3 size: 17 residues.

This clone was seen many times. The gene calls are TRBV19 and TRBJ2-7; the D gene is possibly TRBD1 (5 bases). The CDR3 loop spans 13 amino acids. Germline assignment: CDR1 LNHDA and CDR2 SQIVND (reference sequence). V was trimmed by 7 bases and J by 1 base, leaving 11 bases between them. The CDR3 nucleotides are TGTGCCAGTAACCCGGACAAGTCCTACGAGCAGTACTTC. As protein: CASNPDKSYEQYF.

Many counts were recorded for this clone. This chain joins TRBV19 and TRBJ1-1; 9 bases match TRBD1. Trimming took 6 bases from V and 5 from J; bases not matched to a gene: 7. CDR1 LNHDA and CDR2 SQIVND come from the germline V gene (reference sequence). The CDR3 length is 14 residues. For the CDR3, the DNA is TGTGCCAGTAGGCCGGGACAGGGAGGGACTGAAGCTTTCTTT. As protein: CASRPGQGGTEAFF.

A single count supports this clone. The rearrangement joins TRBV5-1 to TRBJ1-2; D not resolved. Germline-derived CDR1 and CDR2 are SGHRS and YFSETQ. The CDR3 spans 16 residues. The V gene lost 2 bases and the J gene lost 4 bases, with 18 bases spanning the gap. The CDR3 region is CASSLIGYETGYGYTF. The CDR3 nucleotides read TGCGCCAGCAGCTTAATAGGCTACGAAACTGGCTATGGCTACACCTTC.